Shown below are 9 T cell receptor beta chains from a single sample sequenced in a study of shared clonotypes between healthy human individuals. Profiling relied on immunoSEQ multiplex PCR, and the TCRdb table lists in-frame clones only, not all of them. The sample shows a few million clones, about 90% of them seen only once. The sequenced sample consisted of naive CD4+ T cells from PBMCs. Subset specified: CD45RA+ positively selected. The receptors originated from a man aged 18-30 years in good health. Some clones in this sample may be carry-over from other donors' samples.

As to this clone: Other nucleotide sequences in the sample specify the same CDR3. This chain connects TRBV5-4 to TRBJ1-4, with a weak D call TRBD1 (6 bases). This CDR3 has 15 amino acids. Germline loops: CDR1 SGHNT, CDR2 YYREEE (reference sequence). The ends were cut back, 0 bases at V and 8 bases at J, with 14 bases in the middle. CDR3 residues: CASSLDGGRGEKLFF. CDR3 in DNA: TGTGCCAGCAGCTTGGATGGGGGGCGCGGGGAAAAACTGTTTTTT.

This clone was counted once. The rearrangement links TRBV5-1 to TRBJ2-1, with 9 bases matching TRBD2. This CDR3 contains 20 residues. Germline V lookup: CDR1 SGHRS, CDR2 YFSETQ. V was pared by 2 bases and J by 0 bases, with 15 bases of the junction left unmatched. The CDR3 protein is CASSLPTSGHLGISYNEQFF. CDR3 bases: TGCGCCAGCAGCTTACCGACTAGCGGCCATTTGGGGATCTCCTACAATGAGCAGTTCTTC.

This chain uses TRBV5-4 with TRBJ2-3; the D is unclear. CDR3 size: 12 residues. The germline CDR1 and CDR2 sequences are SGHNT and YYREEE (reference sequence). Deletions cut 4 bases from V and 6 bases from J, with 9 bases between. The CDR3 sequence is CASSQTSDTQYF. CDR3 sequence (DNA): TGTGCCAGCAGCCAAACTTCGGATACGCAGTATTTT. The full variable domain, its missing parts supplied by reference TRBV5-4 and TRBJ2-3, is ETGVTQSPTHLIKTRGQQVTLRCSSQSGHNTVSWYQQALGQGPQFIFQYYREEENGRGNFPPRFSGLQFPNYSSELNVNALELDDSALYLCASSQTSDTQYFGPGTRLTVL.

Regarding this clone: At the DNA level, this CDR3 is encoded by other sequences in the same sample as well. CDR3 protein: CASSLNQETQYF. The CDR3 region has the DNA TGTGCCAGCAGCCTCAATCAAGAGACCCAGTACTTC. This sequence joins TRBV5-6 and TRBJ2-5; D gene unclear. The V end lost 4 bases, the J end lost 2 bases, and 6 bases lay between the germline ends. Germline CDR1 is SGHDT and CDR2 is YYEEEE. The CDR3 has 12 residues.

This chain links TRBV5-1 with TRBJ2-3, with 14 nucleotides matching TRBD2. The CDR3 sequence is 18 residues long. Germline-derived CDR1 and CDR2 are SGHRS and YFSETQ. Germline trimming cut 6 bases from V and 1 base from J; bases unmatched to any gene: 10. The CDR3 loop is CASTTLQGLAGGTDTQYF. The CDR3 DNA reads TGCGCCAGCACCACCCTTCAGGGACTAGCGGGAGGCACAGATACGCAGTATTTT.

V gene TRBV28 combines with J gene TRBJ1-3, with TRBD1 as a possible D gene (6 bases). There are 13 residues in the CDR3. CDR1 is MDHEN, CDR2 SYDVKM, per germline. V shed 4 bases and J shed 8 bases, with 12 bases lying between them. The CDR3 DNA is TGTGCCAGCAGTTCGGGACAAGACGACACCATATATTTT. It translates to CASSSGQDDTIYF.

The CDR3 here is CASSFGATGELFF. CDR3 DNA: TGTGCCAGCAGCTTTGGGGCCACCGGGGAGCTGTTTTTT. V gene TRBV7-2 combines with J gene TRBJ2-2, with D perhaps matching TRBD1 (5 bases). Trimming took off 3 bases at V and 4 bases at J, with 6 bases between the two ends. This CDR3 is built from 13 residues. Germline CDR1 reads SGHTA; CDR2 reads FQGNSA.

This chain connects TRBV4-3 to TRBJ2-3; no clear D. The CDR3 runs to 15 residues. CDR1 and CDR2 (germline): LGHNA, YSLEER. V gave up 0 bases and J gave up 0 bases, with 7 bases separating them. The CDR3, as DNA: TGCGCCAGCAGCCAAGATAACCTCAGCACAGATACGCAGTATTTT. Translated: CASSQDNLSTDTQYF.

The V call is TRBV6-5, the J call TRBJ2-7; D is unresolved. In germline, CDR1 is MNHEY, CDR2 SVGAGI. V shed 6 bases and J shed 5 bases, with 11 bases lying between them. There are 12 residues in the CDR3. The CDR3 region is CASRGWSNEQYF. The CDR3 DNA reads TGTGCCAGCAGGGGTTGGTCAAACGAGCAGTACTTC.